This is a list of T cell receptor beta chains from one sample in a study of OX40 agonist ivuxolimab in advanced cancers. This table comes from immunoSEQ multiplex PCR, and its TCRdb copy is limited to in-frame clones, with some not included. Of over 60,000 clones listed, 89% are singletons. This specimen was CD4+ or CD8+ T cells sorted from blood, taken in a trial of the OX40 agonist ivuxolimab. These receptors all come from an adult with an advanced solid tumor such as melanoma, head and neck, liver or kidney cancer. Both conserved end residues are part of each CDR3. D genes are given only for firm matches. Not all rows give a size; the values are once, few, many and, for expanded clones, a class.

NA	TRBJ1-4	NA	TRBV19	TGTGCCAGTAGTATCGGACACGGGGTACGGGGACTGTTTTTT	CASSIGHGVRGLFF
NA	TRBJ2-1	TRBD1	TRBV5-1	TGCGCCAGCAGCTCGCTCGGACAGGGGAGGAATGAGCAGTTCTTC	CASSSLGQGRNEQFF
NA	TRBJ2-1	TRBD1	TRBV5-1	TGCGCCAGCTCTTCAGGGGGCCCCTACAATGAGCAGTTCTTC	CASSSGGPYNEQFF
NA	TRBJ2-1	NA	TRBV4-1	TGCGCCAGCAGTCAAGTAGCGGCAGGCGACCTCGATGAGCAGTTCTTC	CASSQVAAGDLDEQFF
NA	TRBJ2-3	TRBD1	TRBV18	TGTGCCAGCTCAAACGCGGACAGGGGGTTTACAGATACGCAGTATTTT	CASSNADRGFTDTQYF
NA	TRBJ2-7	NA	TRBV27	TGTGCCAGCAGTTTATATATCCCCATTGGGGCCTACGAGCAGTACTTC	CASSLYIPIGAYEQYF
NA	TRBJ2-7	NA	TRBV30	TGTGCCTGGAGCCGCCCGGTGGCCAGGAGCTCCTACGAGCAGTACTTC	CAWSRPVARSSYEQYF
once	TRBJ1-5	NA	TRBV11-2	TGTGCCAGCAGCCCAGAGGGGGGGGCCACTGGCAATCAGCCCCAGCATTTT	CASSPEGGATGNQPQHF
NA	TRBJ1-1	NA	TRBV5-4	TGTGCCAGCAGCTCCGGATTATTCGGGTCGACTGAAGCTTTCTTT	CASSSGLFGSTEAFF
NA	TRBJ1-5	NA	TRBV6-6	TGTGCCAGCAGTAGCTCGGGGGCGGGCAATCAGCCCCAGCATTTT	CASSSSGAGNQPQHF
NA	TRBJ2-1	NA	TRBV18	TGTGCCAGCTCACCAGGCGGGATCCTTAGGGAGCAGTTCTTC	CASSPGGILREQFF
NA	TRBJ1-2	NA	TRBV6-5	TGTGCCAGCAGTCGCTCCTTCGGGCTTGGCTACACCTTC	CASSRSFGLGYTF
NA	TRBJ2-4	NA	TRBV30	TGTGCCTGGACCTCCGGGACGGTACAGAAAAACATTCAGTACTTC	CAWTSGTVQKNIQYF
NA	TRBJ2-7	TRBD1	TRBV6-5	TGTGCCAGCAGTTACTCGATGTTCGGGGACAGCTACGAGCAGTACTTC	CASSYSMFGDSYEQYF
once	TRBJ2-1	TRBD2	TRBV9	TGTGCCAGCAGCCTAGCGGGCCCGAGCTCCTACAATGAGCAGTTCTTC	CASSLAGPSSYNEQFF
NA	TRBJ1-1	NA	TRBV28	TGTGCCAGCAGTTTATTCACAGGGACCGGGAACACTGAAGCTTTCTTT	CASSLFTGTGNTEAFF
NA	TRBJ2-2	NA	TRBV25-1	TGTGCCAGCAGTGGACAGGATGGCACCGGGGAGCTGTTTTTT	CASSGQDGTGELFF
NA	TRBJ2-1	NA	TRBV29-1	TGCAGCACATCAGACAGCGCCTACAATGAGCAGTTCTTC	CSTSDSAYNEQFF
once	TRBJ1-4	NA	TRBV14	TGTGCCAGCAGCCCTTCGCCGGGAAGGGATGAAAAACTGTTTTTT	CASSPSPGRDEKLFF
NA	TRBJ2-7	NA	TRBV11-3	TGTGCCAGCAGCCGGGACTACGAGCAGTACTTC	CASSRDYEQYF
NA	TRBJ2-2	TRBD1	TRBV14	TGTGCCAGCGTCCGCACAGGGGCGGTCGGGGAGCTGTTTTTT	CASVRTGAVGELFF
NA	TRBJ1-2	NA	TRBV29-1	TGCAGCGTTGTCACAGGGAATGGCTACACCTTC	CSVVTGNGYTF
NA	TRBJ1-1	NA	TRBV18	TGTGCCAGCTCACCACGGGAAGGGGACACTGAAGCTTTCTTT	CASSPREGDTEAFF
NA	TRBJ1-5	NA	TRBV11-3	TGTGCCAGCAGCCAACGAAGCAATCAGCCCCAGCATTTT	CASSQRSNQPQHF
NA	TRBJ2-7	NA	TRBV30	TGTGCCTGGAGAAGGCTAGCTGTGTACGAGCAGTACTTC	CAWRRLAVYEQYF
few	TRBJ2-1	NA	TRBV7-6	TGTGCCAGCAGCTTAGGGCAGGGTCGCTACAATGAGCAGTTCTTC	CASSLGQGRYNEQFF
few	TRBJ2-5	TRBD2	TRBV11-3	TGTGCCAGCAGCCGGACTAGCGGGACCCAAGAGACCCAGTACTTC	CASSRTSGTQETQYF
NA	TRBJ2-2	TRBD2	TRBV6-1	TGTGCCAGCAGTGAGATCCCGTGGGAGGGCGTCACCGGGGAGCTGTTTTTT	CASSEIPWEGVTGELFF
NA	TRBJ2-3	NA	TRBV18	TGTGCCAGCTCACCTCCCGGGACAGTTCTAGCGGATACGCAGTATTTT	CASSPPGTVLADTQYF
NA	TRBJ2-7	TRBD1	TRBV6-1	TGTGCCAGCACCGGGACAGGGCCCCACGAGCAGTACTTC	CASTGTGPHEQYF
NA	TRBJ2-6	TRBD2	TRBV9	TGTGCCAGCAGCGTGGCGGGAGGCCTTAGCTCTGGGGCCAACGTCCTGACTTTC	CASSVAGGLSSGANVLTF
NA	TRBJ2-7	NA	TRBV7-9	TGTGCCAGCAGTATACAGGGGCGGGGCGAGCAGTACTTC	CASSIQGRGEQYF
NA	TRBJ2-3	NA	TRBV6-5	TGTGCCAGCAGTTACTCGTTAGCAGATACGCAGTATTTT	CASSYSLADTQYF
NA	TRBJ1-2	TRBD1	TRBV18	TGTGCCAGCTCACCAGGACAGGGGGGCTATGGCTACACCTTC	CASSPGQGGYGYTF
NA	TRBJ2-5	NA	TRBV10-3	TGTGCCATCAGTGAACTAGCTAGAGAGACCCAGTACTTC	CAISELARETQYF
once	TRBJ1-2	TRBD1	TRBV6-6	TGTGCCAGCAGTTCCCCCCCGGACAGGGGCTATGGCTACACCTTC	CASSSPPDRGYGYTF
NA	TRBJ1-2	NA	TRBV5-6	TGTGCCAGCAGCCGCCCCCAGGACTATGGCTACACCTTC	CASSRPQDYGYTF
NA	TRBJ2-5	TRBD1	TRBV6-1	TGTGCCACCAGTGACCCCGGGACAGGATACGTGGAGACCCAGTACTTC	CATSDPGTGYVETQYF
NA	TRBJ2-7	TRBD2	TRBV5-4	TGTGCCAGCAGCACCAGACTAGCGGATGGGGAGCAGTACTTC	CASSTRLADGEQYF
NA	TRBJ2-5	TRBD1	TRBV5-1	TGCGCCAGCAGCCCGGACAGGGGGGGGGAGACCCAGTACTTC	CASSPDRGGETQYF